A single sample is the source of the 22 T cell receptor beta chains below, sequenced in a study of T cells in tuberculosis. The repertoire was sequenced with immunoSEQ multiplex PCR; TCRdb's copy has only in-frame clones and lacks some. The sample includes under 45,000 clones, around 96% of them seen just once. The sequencing sample was made of PBMCs. The receptors shown here come from a donor between 10 and 35 years old with latent tuberculosis or without tuberculosis infection.

This sequence joins TRBV9 and TRBJ1-2; 9 bases are a match to TRBD1. CDR1 is SGDLS, CDR2 YYNGEE, per germline. CDR3 size: 16 residues. Losses at the gene ends were 3 bases for V and 7 bases for J; bases not matched to a gene: 13. This chain's CDR3 is CASSARDRVSQGGYTF. The CDR3 bases are TGTGCCAGCAGCGCGCGGGACAGGGTCTCTCAAGGTGGCTACACCTTC.

This rearrangement joins TRBV4-3 to TRBJ1-3; D unclear. CDR1 and CDR2 from the germline V gene are LGHNA and YSLEER. The V end was cut by 0 bases, the J end by 0 bases, with 12 bases between. The CDR3 is made up of 17 amino acids. The CDR3 loop is CASSQDVAISSGNTIYF. The CDR3 nucleotides are TGCGCCAGCAGCCAAGACGTAGCCATTTCCTCTGGAAACACCATATATTTT.

The chain links TRBV2 to TRBJ2-3; TRBD2 matches at 10 bases. The V gene end was trimmed by 2 bases and the J gene end by 2 bases; junction bases not matched to a gene: 4. This CDR3 is 16 amino acids long. Germline V gene data show CDR1 as SNHLY and CDR2 as FYNNEI. The CDR3 bases are TGTGCCAGCAGTGAAACTAGCGGGGTGTCCACAGATACGCAGTATTTT. Translation: CASSETSGVSTDTQYF.

The V call is TRBV6-5, the J call TRBJ2-7; D is perhaps TRBD1 (5 bases). The CDR3 covers 14 residues. With 7 bases removed from V and 4 bases from J, the gap between germline ends came to 17 bases. Germline-derived CDR1 and CDR2 are MNHEY and SVGAGI. CDR3 residues: CASNPSRASYEQYF. The DNA for the CDR3 is TGTGCCAGCAACCCCAGCAGGGCCAGTTACGAGCAGTACTTC.

The CDR3 DNA reads TGTGCCAGCAGCTTATGGGTGAGGGAGAACCAAGAGACCCAGTACTTC. This gives the protein CASSLWVRENQETQYF. This chain joins TRBV7-8 and TRBJ2-5; the D gene is possibly TRBD2 (5 bases). The CDR3 is 16 amino acids. Trimming shortened V by 2 bases and J by 0 bases, and 13 bases separated the two germline ends. CDR1 and CDR2 from the germline V gene are SGHVS and FQNEAQ.

The rearrangement uses TRBV9 and TRBJ1-4; tentatively, D is TRBD1 (5 bases). Germline V CDR1 and CDR2: SGDLS, YYNGEE. Trimming left V 0 bases short and J 2 bases short, with 8 bases between. The CDR3 runs to 15 residues. For the CDR3, the DNA is TGTGCCAGCAGCGTAGAAAGGGGTACTAATGAAAAACTGTTTTTT. The encoded protein is CASSVERGTNEKLFF.

This rearrangement joins TRBV6-1 to TRBJ1-1; 9 bases are shared with TRBD1. CDR1 and CDR2 (germline): MNHNS, SASEGT. This CDR3 spans 13 amino acids. V trimming: 6 bases; J trimming: 8 bases; junction bases outside the gene matches: 7. CDR3 region: CASREDRGREAFF. CDR3 nucleotides: TGTGCCAGCAGGGAGGACAGGGGAAGGGAAGCTTTCTTT.

The J gene is TRBJ2-7, the V gene TRBV5-4, with 9 bases aligning to TRBD1. The CDR3 runs to 14 residues. V gave up 4 bases and J gave up 5 bases; unmatched junction bases: 7. The germline gives CDR1 SGHNT, CDR2 YYREEE (reference sequence). The CDR3, as DNA: TGTGCCAGCAGCCGCCGGGACAGGGAGCACGAGCAGTACTTC. Translation: CASSRRDREHEQYF.

This rearrangement joins TRBV18 to TRBJ1-3; possible D gene TRBD1, 6 bases. The CDR3 runs to 16 residues. Trimming took off 3 bases at V and 0 bases at J, with 12 bases between the two ends. Looked up from germline, CDR1 is KGHSH and CDR2 is LQKENI. The CDR3 sequence: CASSPELGGSGNTIYF. Here the CDR3 DNA reads TGTGCCAGCTCACCCGAACTAGGGGGCTCTGGAAACACCATATATTTT.

The V and J genes are TRBV11-2 and TRBJ1-5, with D uncertain. This CDR3 has 15 amino acids. V lost 1 base and J lost 4, with 11 bases in between. In germline, CDR1 is SGHAT, CDR2 FQNNGV. This chain's CDR3 is CASSLGHGPNQPQHF. The CDR3 bases are TGTGCCAGCAGCTTAGGTCACGGTCCTAATCAGCCCCAGCATTTT.

The gene calls are TRBV4-3 and TRBJ1-2; no definite D call. The germline CDR1 and CDR2 sequences are LGHNA and YSLEER. V lost 0 bases, J lost 3 bases, and 11 bases lay in between. This CDR3 spans 15 amino acids. This CDR3 is CASSQDLSGDYGYTF. The CDR3 DNA reads TGCGCCAGCAGCCAAGATCTGTCGGGAGACTATGGCTACACCTTC.

J is TRBJ1-2 and V is TRBV7-8; possible D gene TRBD1, 5 bases. Trimming took 5 bases from V and 1 from J, leaving 8 bases between them. The CDR3 sequence is 13 residues long. CDR1 is SGHVS and CDR2 is FQNEAQ in the germline V gene. CDR3 sequence: CASSHDSNYGYTF. For the CDR3, the DNA is TGTGCCAGCAGCCACGACAGTAACTATGGCTACACCTTC.

Only one count was recorded for this clone. The chain has TRBV30 and TRBJ1-1, with D hard to call. The V and J ends lost 3 bases and 3 bases respectively, with 11 bases between them. The CDR3 is 13 amino acids. Germline CDR1 reads GTSNPN; CDR2 reads SVGIG (reference sequence). This chain's CDR3 is CAWRWVRDTEAFF. The CDR3, as DNA: TGTGCCTGGAGGTGGGTGAGGGACACTGAAGCTTTCTTT.

V usage is TRBV4-1 and J usage is TRBJ1-5, with D unresolved. From germline, CDR1 is MGHRA and CDR2 YSYEKL. The germline V and J ends were trimmed by 4 bases and 4 bases, with 14 bases remaining between them. The CDR3 length is 15 residues. CDR3 DNA sequence: TGCGCCAGCAGCCTACTCCTCAGCGGGAATCAGCCCCAGCATTTT. This encodes CASSLLLSGNQPQHF.

The V gene is TRBV5-4, the J gene TRBJ1-1, with TRBD1 identical over 9 bases. Germline V CDR1 and CDR2: SGHNT, YYREEE (reference sequence). This CDR3 is built from 16 residues. V trimming: 4 bases; J trimming: 3 bases; junction bases outside the gene matches: 10. In nucleotides, the CDR3 is TGTGCCAGCAGCGGCCCGGGACAGGGTAGGGACACTGAAGCTTTCTTT. Protein product: CASSGPGQGRDTEAFF.

The chain couples TRBV9 to TRBJ1-2, with 10 nucleotides matching TRBD1. The J segment lost 2 bases and the V segment lost 5 bases, leaving 9 bases of the junction unmatched. This CDR3 region has 16 residues. Germline CDR1 SGDLS, CDR2 YYNGEE. DNA for the CDR3: TGTGCCAGCAGGGGACAGGGGACCACATTAAACTATGGCTACACCTTC. Its translation is CASRGQGTTLNYGYTF. The full variable domain, with the rest looked up from reference TRBV9 and TRBJ1-2, is DSGVTQTPKHLITATGQRVTLRCSPRSGDLSVYWYQQSLDQGLQFLIQYYNGEERAKGNILERFSAQQFPDLHSELNLSSLELGDSALYFCASRGQGTTLNYGYTFGSGTRLTVV.

The chain employs TRBV27 and TRBJ1-2, with D perhaps TRBD1 (5 bases). CDR3 size: 14 residues. V lost 8 bases and J 4 bases, leaving 17 bases between the germline ends. Germline CDR1 MNHEY, CDR2 SMNVEV (reference sequence). CDR3 in DNA: TGTGCCAGCCGAGACAGTTCAACCGGCTATGGCTACACCTTC. This sequence encodes CASRDSSTGYGYTF.

The V and J genes are TRBV18 and TRBJ1-2; tentative D call: TRBD1 (6 bases). Germline V gives CDR1 KGHSH, CDR2 LQKENI. V was pared by 4 bases and J by 2 bases, with 11 bases between. The CDR3 sequence is 14 residues long. The CDR3 spells CASSLSTGNYGYTF. For the CDR3, the DNA is TGTGCCAGCTCACTCTCTACAGGGAACTATGGCTACACCTTC.

The CDR3 sequence is CASGFPGSLSGNTIYF. The CDR3 DNA reads TGTGCTAGTGGCTTCCCCGGGAGCCTCTCTGGAAACACCATATATTTT. The rearrangement links TRBV12-5 to TRBJ1-3; D is unresolved. Germline CDR1 and CDR2: LGHNT and FRNRAP. V was pared by 6 bases and J by 0 bases, with 15 bases between. CDR3 length: 16 residues.

The rearrangement joins TRBV27 to TRBJ2-5; 11 positions agree with TRBD2. Germline V lookup: CDR1 MNHEY, CDR2 SMNVEV (reference sequence). Trimming removed 8 bases from V and 3 bases from J; junction bases left unmatched: 2. The CDR3 is 13 amino acids. The chain's CDR3 is CASRLAGKETQYF. The CDR3 nucleotides read TGTGCCAGCCGACTAGCGGGGAAAGAGACCCAGTACTTC.

V usage is TRBV28 and J usage is TRBJ1-2, with 11 bases fitting TRBD1. J was trimmed by 8 bases and V by 9 bases; bases with no gene match: 14. CDR3 length: 15 amino acids. CDR1 and CDR2 from the germline V gene are MDHEN and SYDVKM. CDR3 amino acids: CASRPPGQGVRGYTF. The CDR3 bases are TGTGCCAGTCGACCACCGGGACAGGGGGTAAGAGGCTACACCTTC.

The chain recombines TRBV27 with TRBJ2-7; D might be TRBD2 (5 bases). Germline CDR1 is MNHEY and CDR2 is SMNVEV (reference sequence). The CDR3 is 16 amino acids. V lost 5 bases to trimming and J lost 2 bases, with 19 bases between them. The CDR3 bases are TGTGCCAGCAGTGCGACCGGGGTCAGTCCCACCTACGAGCAGTACTTC. It codes for CASSATGVSPTYEQYF.